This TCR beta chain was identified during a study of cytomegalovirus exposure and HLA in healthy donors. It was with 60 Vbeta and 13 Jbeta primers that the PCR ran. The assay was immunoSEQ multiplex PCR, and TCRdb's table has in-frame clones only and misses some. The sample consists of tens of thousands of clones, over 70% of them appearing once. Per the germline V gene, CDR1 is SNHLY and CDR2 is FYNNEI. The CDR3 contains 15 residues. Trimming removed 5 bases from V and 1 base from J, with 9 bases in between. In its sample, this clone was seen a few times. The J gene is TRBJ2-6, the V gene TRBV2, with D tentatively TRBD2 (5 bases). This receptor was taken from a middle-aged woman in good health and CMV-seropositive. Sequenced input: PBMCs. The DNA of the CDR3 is TGTGCCAGCAGTCTAAGGGAGTCTGGGGCCAACGTCCTGACTTTC. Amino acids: CASSLRESGANVLTF.